A single sample gave rise to the 14 T cell receptor beta chains below, sequenced in a study of control samples from healthy donors and cancer patients. Clones were read by immunoSEQ multiplex PCR, and TCRdb kept only the in-frame ones, dropping some. The sample contains about 120,000 clones, 70% to 90% of which appear only once. The sequenced sample consisted of blood. The source of these receptors is a man in his forties or fifties in good health.

As regards this clone: The sample carries other DNA sequences with the same CDR3. The rearrangement links TRBV6-5 to TRBJ1-1, with D unresolved. This CDR3 has 14 amino acids. Trimming removed 0 bases at V and 1 base at J, with 6 bases between. The germline gives CDR1 MNHEY, CDR2 SVGAGI. As DNA, the CDR3 is TGTGCCAGCAGTTACTCGAGAGGGAACACTGAAGCTTTCTTT. Its translation: CASSYSRGNTEAFF.

As to this clone: The junction shows a germline mismatch at one end, possibly a read error. Within the sample, other DNA sequences also encode this same CDR3. The rearrangement joins TRBV4-1 to TRBJ1-1, with D hard to call. Per the germline V gene, CDR1 is MGHRA and CDR2 is YSYEKL. This CDR3 is 16 amino acids long. The CDR3 DNA reads TGCGCCAGCAGCCAAGATCGAATAGCACTGAACACTGAAGCCTTCTTT. This gives the protein CASSQDRIALNTEAFF.

The gene calls are TRBV24-1 and TRBJ1-2; TRBD1 aligns across 11 bases. The V and J ends lost 3 bases and 9 bases, in that order; junction bases with no gene match: 5. The CDR3 consists of 14 residues. Germline lookup yields CDR1 KGHDR and CDR2 SFDVKD. CDR3 in DNA: TGTGCCACCAGTGATCCCGGGACAGGGGGAAGCTACACCTTC. Translation gives CATSDPGTGGSYTF.

This clone was recorded a few times. This rearrangement joins TRBV29-1 to TRBJ2-3, with D perhaps being TRBD1 or TRBD2 (5 bases each). V lost 8 bases to trimming and J lost 0 bases, with 12 bases between them. Per germline, CDR1 SQVTM and CDR2 ANQGSEA. CDR3 length: 13 residues. The CDR3 DNA sequence: TGCAGCCTCCGGGGCCGAAGCACAGATACGCAGTATTTT. It translates to CSLRGRSTDTQYF.

A word on this clone: A junction boundary mismatches the germline segment, possibly from a read error. The chain is built from TRBV6-2 or TRBV6-3 and TRBJ1-1; the D is unclear. This CDR3 region has 14 residues. Germline V gene sequence: CDR1 MNHEY, CDR2 SVGEGT. The CDR3 DNA is TGTGCCAGCACTTACACAAATATGAACACTGAAGCTTTCTTT. Translating gives CASTYTNMNTEAFF.

The chain employs TRBV7-2 and TRBJ1-6, with 7 bases identical to TRBD1. CDR1 and CDR2 (germline): SGHTA, FQGNSA. The CDR3 length is 14 residues. V was clipped by 5 bases and J by 10 bases; unmatched bases: 8. The CDR3 here is CASSPQGIMSPLHF. The CDR3 DNA reads TGTGCCAGCAGCCCACAGGGGATTATGTCACCCCTCCACTTT.

The gene calls are TRBV7-2 and TRBJ2-3, with TRBD1 identical over 7 bases. Losses at the gene ends were 5 bases for V and 4 bases for J; bases not matched to a gene: 3. Germline V gene lookup returns CDR1 SGHTA and CDR2 FQGNSA. The CDR3 is 13 residues long. The CDR3 region has the DNA TGTGCCAGCAGCGCGCAGGGGGCAGATACGCAGTATTTT. Translation: CASSAQGADTQYF.

The chain carries TRBV27 and TRBJ1-5; D possibly corresponds to TRBD1 (5 bases). Germline assignment: CDR1 MNHEY and CDR2 SMNVEV (reference sequence). V shed 4 bases and J shed 4 bases, with 14 bases lying between them. The CDR3 is 15 amino acids. CDR3 residues: CASSSLRQMNQPQHF. The CDR3 DNA is TGTGCCAGCAGTTCCCTGCGACAGATGAATCAGCCCCAGCATTTT.

The gene calls are TRBV6-6 and TRBJ1-2; 8 bases are shared with TRBD1. V trimming: 4 bases; J trimming: 0 bases; junction bases outside the gene matches: 4. This CDR3 is built from 15 residues. The germline gives CDR1 MNHNY, CDR2 SVGAGI (reference sequence). The CDR3 spells CASSFVGQANYGYTF. In nucleotides, the CDR3 is TGTGCCAGCAGTTTCGTGGGACAGGCTAACTATGGCTACACCTTC.

The chain combines TRBV19 with TRBJ2-1, with D possibly being TRBD1 (7 bases). CDR1 is LNHDA and CDR2 is SQIVND in the germline V gene (reference sequence). Trimming removed 7 bases from V and 6 bases from J, with 13 bases in between. The CDR3 is 13 residues long. The CDR3 sequence is CASIRQGGNEQFF. For the CDR3, the DNA is TGTGCCAGTATCCGACAGGGAGGCAATGAGCAGTTCTTC.

This chain connects TRBV7-3 to TRBJ2-1, with D hard to call. The CDR3 runs to 14 residues. Germline CDR1 and CDR2: SGHTA and FQGTGA. V shed 5 bases and J shed 2 bases, with 10 bases lying between them. The CDR3 bases are TGTGCCAGCAGCCCGGCTGGGGCCTACAATGAGCAGTTCTTC. Encoded protein: CASSPAGAYNEQFF.

The rearrangement joins TRBV7-2 to TRBJ1-6; D unresolved. Per the germline V gene, CDR1 is SGHTA and CDR2 is FQGNSA. This CDR3 has 18 amino acids. The V end lost 5 bases, the J end lost 0 bases, and 17 bases lay between the germline ends. CDR3 in amino acids: CASSPAPRFGSYNSPLHF. The CDR3 DNA reads as TGTGCCAGCAGCCCAGCCCCCAGGTTTGGCTCCTATAATTCACCCCTCCACTTT.

This clone was counted a few times. The V and J genes are TRBV2 and TRBJ1-1; 7 bases are a match to TRBD1. CDR1 is SNHLY, CDR2 FYNNEI, per germline. This CDR3 is built from 14 residues. V gave up 6 bases and J gave up 1 base; unmatched junction bases: 5. CDR3 DNA: TGTGCCAGCAGGGAGGGGGCAGGGAACACTGAAGCTTTCTTT. Its translation is CASREGAGNTEAFF.

This clone has a single count. The rearrangement uses TRBV3-1 (or the pseudogene TRBV3-2) and TRBJ2-7, with D possibly TRBD1 on 5 matching bases. V lost 4 bases, J lost 4 bases, and 14 bases lay in between. Looked up from germline, CDR1 is LGHDT and CDR2 is YNNKEL (reference sequence). The CDR3 has 14 residues. This chain's CDR3 is CASSPGRGSYEQYF. CDR3 sequence (DNA): TGTGCCAGCAGCCCCGGAAGGGGTTCGTACGAGCAGTACTTC.